Following are 24 T cell receptor beta chains from one sample sequenced in a study of tumor-infiltrating lymphocytes in primary liver carcinoma. Co-extraction yielded RNA and DNA from around 20-30 mg of unsorted bulk tissue. Priming with a constant-region primer yielded TCR beta cDNA from about 450 ng total RNA. Generation of the TCR beta libraries relied on three nested multiplex PCR rounds using slightly modified ARM-PCR. The study ran its first two PCR rounds for approximately 10 cycles each, using TRBV1-TRBV30 forward primers and a C-beta reverse primer. From the multiplex PCR reads, TCRdb called clonotypes with MiXCR, one entry per CDR3 protein. The repertoire has over 95,000 distinct CDR3 sequences, around two thirds of them found once; the top ten carry over 9%. The sample taken for sequencing was liver tumor tissue from sampling region 5. Subset meaning: tumor region T5, tumor centre. Receptors were obtained from a woman aged 60 to 75 with primary liver carcinoma and hepatitis B virus infection.

The V gene is TRBV11-3, the J gene TRBJ2-7; 9 bases fit TRBD1. This CDR3 is built from 14 residues. Germline V lookup: CDR1 SGHNT, CDR2 YENEEA. V lost 9 bases to trimming and J lost 9 bases; unmatched junction nucleotides: 15. The CDR3 reads CASSRTGEGYRQYF. The DNA for the CDR3 is TGTGCCAGTAGTCGGACAGGGGAGGGTTACAGGCAGTACTTC.

Points on this clonotype: At one boundary the junction diverges from the germline segment, which might be a read error. The rearrangement joins TRBV6-5 to TRBJ2-7, with D tentatively TRBD2 (6 bases). This CDR3 has 14 residues. Germline V lookup: CDR1 MNHEY, CDR2 SVGAGI. CDR3 region: CANSYSGGTHEQYF. CDR3 in DNA: TGTGCCAACAGTTACTCCGGAGGGACCCACGAGCAGTACTTC.

This clonotype was picked up a small number of times. A much larger clone lies a single base off, so this may be a read error. This chain's CDR3 is CAGSQDRGGRGNTEAFF. CDR3 nucleotides: TGCGCCGGCAGCCAAGATAGGGGTGGGAGGGGGAACACTGAAGCTTTCTTT. This rearrangement joins TRBV4-1 to TRBJ1-1; maybe TRBD1 (5 bases). Germline V gives CDR1 MGHRA, CDR2 YSYEKL. CDR3 length: 17 amino acids.

This clonotype is a singleton in its sample. Relative to the germline gene, one junction end is altered; a read error may explain this. The chain joins TRBV6-5 to TRBJ2-3; 9 bases match TRBD2. The CDR3 is 15 amino acids. Germline CDR1 MNHEY, CDR2 SVGAGI. The CDR3 sequence: CTTRVSSGRGDTPYF. CDR3 in DNA: TGTACCACACGAGTGAGTAGCGGGAGAGGAGATACGCCGTATTTT.

The V call is TRBV28, the J call TRBJ1-5; TRBD1 might be the D (5 bases). CDR3 length: 13 amino acids. The V end lost 6 bases, the J end lost 4 bases, and 10 bases lay between the germline ends. Germline V gene data show CDR1 as MDHEN and CDR2 as SYDVKM. The CDR3 region has the DNA TGTGCCAGCAGAAAAGGACATAATCAGCCCCAGCATTTT. Translation gives CASRKGHNQPQHF. The entire variable domain, with the rest obtained from reference TRBV28 and TRBJ1-5, is as follows: DVKVTQSSRYLVKRTGEKVFLECVQDMDHENMFWYRQDPGLGLRLIYFSYDVKMKEKGDIPEGYSVSREKKERFSLILESASTNQTSMYLCASRKGHNQPQHFGDGTRLSIL.

The chain uses TRBV10-3 and TRBJ2-7; 9 bases agree with TRBD1. CDR1 is ENHRY and CDR2 is SYGVKD in the germline V gene. The junction had 7 bases not matched to a gene; V was cut back by 7 bases and J by 3 bases. The CDR3 loop spans 14 amino acids. CDR3 DNA sequence: TGTGCCATCAATGCGGCGGACAGGGGCTACGAGCAGTACTTC. This translates into CAINAADRGYEQYF.

This clonotype came up many times. The V call is TRBV6-2 or TRBV6-3, the J call TRBJ1-2, with 7 bases fitting TRBD1. Per the germline V gene, CDR1 is MNHEY and CDR2 is SVGEGT. CDR3 length equals 13 residues. V lost 5 bases, J lost 8 bases, and 8 bases stayed unmatched. The CDR3 here is CASSETGERGYTF. The CDR3 coding sequence is TGTGCCAGCAGTGAAACAGGGGAGCGCGGCTACACCTTC.

As regards this clonotype: At one of its ends the junction is not consistent with the germline gene, which may arise from a read error. J is TRBJ2-7 and V is TRBV6-1; 8 positions agree with TRBD1. In germline, CDR1 is MNHNS, CDR2 SASEGT. This CDR3 is 13 amino acids long. DNA of the CDR3: TGTGCCAGCATGACAGGGGAAAAGTACGAGCAGTATTTC. This gives the protein CASMTGEKYEQYF.

V gene TRBV6-1 combines with J gene TRBJ2-4, with D unresolved. The germline V gene encodes CDR1 MNHNS and CDR2 SASEGT. This CDR3 is 12 amino acids long. The V and J ends lost 11 bases and 6 bases respectively, with 14 bases between them. CDR3 sequence reads: CAGTLTGNIQYF. The CDR3, as DNA: TGTGCCGGCACACTAACGGGAAACATTCAGTACTTC.

About this clonotype itself: A much larger clone is a single base away; this may be a read error. V and J are TRBV4-1 and TRBJ2-1; no clear D gene. V was trimmed by 3 bases and J by 5 bases, leaving 11 bases between them. CDR1 and CDR2 (germline): MGHRA, YSYEKL. There are 14 residues in the CDR3. The CDR3 sequence: CASSHYSVDNEQFF. CDR3 coding DNA: TGCGCCAGCAGCCATTATTCTGTGGACAATGAGCAGTTCTTC.

The rearrangement uses TRBV11-3 and TRBJ2-1; TRBD2 is a possible D gene (5 bases). The CDR3 sequence is 17 residues long. The V gene's germline CDR1 is SGHNT and CDR2 YENEEA. V lost 1 base and J lost 1, with 14 bases in between. CDR3 sequence (DNA): TGTGCCAGCAGCTTAGGGATCGGCGGGCATTCCTACAATGAGCAGTTCTTC. Translating gives CASSLGIGGHSYNEQFF. Full variable domain (rest looked up from reference TRBV11-3 and TRBJ2-1): EAGVVQSPRYKIIEKKQPVAFWCNPISGHNTLYWYLQNLGQGPELLIRYENEEAVDDSQLPKDRFSAERLKGVDSTLKIQPAELGDSAVYLCASSLGIGGHSYNEQFFGPGTRLTVL.

As concerns this clonotype: The junction differs from germline at one of its ends, possibly a read error. The rearrangement uses TRBV5-1 and TRBJ2-1; D not resolved. This CDR3 is built from 15 residues. The germline V gene has CDR1 SGHRS and CDR2 YFSETQ. Here the CDR3 DNA reads TGCGCCAGCGGCTTGGCCTGGGCTCCTTACAATGAGCAGTTCTTC. Protein sequence: CASGLAWAPYNEQFF.

The chain has TRBV29-1 and TRBJ2-2; D uncertain. Germline values: CDR1 SQVTM, CDR2 ANQGSEA. Trimming shortened V by 8 bases and J by 7 bases, and 14 bases separated the two germline ends. The CDR3 is 12 amino acids. The CDR3 protein is CSTPEHSGELFF. The CDR3 coding sequence is TGCAGCACACCAGAACACAGCGGGGAGCTGTTTTTT.

Comments on this clonotype: The conserved phenylalanine or tryptophan is not found at the CDR3 terminus, so this likely reflects a read error. The V and J genes are TRBV28 and TRBJ2-5; TRBD2 agrees at 9 bases. The CDR3 is 16 amino acids. Germline V gene lookup returns CDR1 MDHEN and CDR2 SYDVKM. The DNA of the CDR3 is TGTGGCAGCCGGAGGACTAGCGCAACTTCAGGGGAGACCCAGTACTTA. Protein sequence: CGSRRTSATSGETQYL.

As for this clonotype: A much larger clone lies one base from this, so it may be a read error. The chain joins TRBV7-8 to TRBJ2-5; D perhaps matches TRBD2 (6 bases). From germline, CDR1 is SGHVS and CDR2 FQNEAQ. This CDR3 region has 15 residues. For the CDR3, the DNA is TGTGCCAGCAGCCCATTGACTAGAGGGACGGAGACCCAGTGCTTC. This sequence encodes CASSPLTRGTETQCF. The full variable domain, its missing parts supplied by reference TRBV7-8 and TRBJ2-5, is GAGVSQSPRYKVAKRGQDVALRCDPISGHVSLFWYQQALGQGPEFLTYFQNEAQLDKSGLPSDRFFAERPEGSVSTLKIQRTQQEDSAVYLCASSPLTRGTETQCFGPGTRLLVL.

As concerns this clonotype: A read error may produce the germline difference seen at one junction end. V and J are TRBV4-2 and TRBJ2-7; tentatively, D is TRBD1 or TRBD2 (5 bases each). Germline assignment: CDR1 LGHNA and CDR2 YNFKEQ. CDR3 length: 14 residues. CDR3 amino acids: CASSHSGSGSEQYF. The CDR3 nucleotides read TGTGCAAGCAGCCACTCCGGGTCAGGGAGCGAGCAGTACTTC.

For this clonotype: Just one base apart from a much larger clone, this may be a read error. The V gene is TRBV24-1, the J gene TRBJ2-7; the match to TRBD2 covers 10 bases. Germline V gives CDR1 KGHDR, CDR2 SFDVKD. This CDR3 is built from 17 residues. The J segment lost 3 bases and the V segment lost 4 bases, leaving 11 bases of the junction unmatched. The CDR3 is CATSDSGTSVMIYEQYF. The CDR3 DNA is TGTGCCACCAGTGACTCGGGGACTAGCGTGATGATCTACGAGCAGTACTTC.

Details on this clonotype: The conserved phenylalanine or tryptophan is not found at the CDR3 terminus, so this likely reflects a read error. The DNA is omitted, as the CDR3 cannot be located on it reliably, and the CDR3 follows TCRdb's listing. The chain has TRBV11-2 and TRBJ2-1; TRBD1, the table's D call, was not compared with the DNA. Including both end residues, the CDR3 is 15 amino acids long. Germline CDR1 SGHAT, CDR2 FQNNGV. The CDR3 here is CASGRGPNSYDEQSS.

The sample holds many counts of this clonotype. The rearrangement uses TRBV6-5 and TRBJ2-3; 15 bases are shared with TRBD2. The V and J ends lost 5 bases and 5 bases, in that order; junction bases with no gene match: 5. Germline values: CDR1 MNHEY, CDR2 SVGAGI. CDR3 size: 16 residues. For the CDR3, the DNA is TGTGCCAGCAGTGGACTAGCGGGAGGGCCCGGAGATACGCAGTATTTT. It is translated as CASSGLAGGPGDTQYF.

The sample holds a few counts of this clonotype. J is TRBJ2-6 and V is TRBV28, with 12 positions matching TRBD1. Unmatched junction bases numbered 3, after V lost 5 bases and J lost 1 base. Germline loops: CDR1 MDHEN, CDR2 SYDVKM. The CDR3 loop spans 17 amino acids. The CDR3 reads CASSRDRGLSGANVLTF. The CDR3 coding sequence is TGTGCCAGCAGTAGGGACAGGGGGCTATCTGGGGCCAACGTCCTGACTTTC.

A note on this clonotype: Sequence at one end of the junction differs from germline and may be a read error. The chain employs TRBV11-2 and TRBJ2-1, with TRBD2 matching over 10 bases. The CDR3 totals 17 residues. The germline CDR1 and CDR2 sequences are SGHAT and FQNNGV. The CDR3 loop is CASNLGLVAGGPNEQLF. The DNA of the CDR3 is TGTGCCAGCAACTTAGGTCTGGTAGCGGGAGGACCGAATGAGCAGTTGTTC.

This clonotype was seen only once. Given a much more abundant clone one base away, this may be a read error. The chain is built from TRBV28 and TRBJ1-1; TRBD1 might be the D (5 bases). The germline CDR1 and CDR2 sequences are MDHEN and SYDVKM. The CDR3 is 11 amino acids. DNA for the CDR3: TGTGCCAGCAGTTTAAGGGGAGAAGTTTTCTTT. Amino acid sequence: CASSLRGEVFF.

Many counts were recorded for this clonotype. The rearrangement joins TRBV6-1 to TRBJ2-1; TRBD2 agrees at 12 bases. Unmatched junction bases numbered 13, after V lost 4 bases and J lost 6 bases. Per germline, CDR1 MNHNS and CDR2 SASEGT. The CDR3 spans 18 residues. The CDR3 nucleotides are TGTGCCAGCAGTGCTTTCCCCGCCGCGACTAGCGGGAGCAATGAGCAGTTCTTC. Its translation: CASSAFPAATSGSNEQFF.

Only a few counts were recorded for this clonotype. This may stem from a read error, because a much larger clone lies one nucleotide away. J is TRBJ1-1 and V is TRBV6-2 or TRBV6-3; D possibly corresponds to TRBD1 (5 bases). The CDR3 extends over 14 amino acids. The germline V gene encodes CDR1 MNHEY and CDR2 SVGEGT. The CDR3 bases are TGTGCCAGCAGTCCCCAGGGAGATAGGACTGGAGCTTTCTTT. Its translation is CASSPQGDRTGAFF.